The following is a TCR beta chain sequence with its context. The antigen remains unidentified. CDR3 length equals 16 residues. Germline CDR1 reads MDHEN; CDR2 reads SYDVKM. Unmatched junction bases numbered 9, after V lost 7 bases and J lost 1 base. This record belongs to a study of cytomegalovirus exposure and HLA in healthy donors. On the study more broadly: Some 85 million unique TCRs, all from HLA-typed donors, were included in an early release of the data.

Study-wide results and limits: Among donors in an Asian-associated ancestry cluster, a later analysis reportedly found fewer N-insertions than the approximately 700-donor mean.

The PCR employed 60 Vbeta primers together with 13 Jbeta primers. Only in-frame clones appear in the TCRdb table, and some are missing; sequencing was by immunoSEQ multiplex PCR. The repertoire consists of about 160,000 clones, with 81% occurring once and the leading ten covering less than 15%. The chain couples TRBV28 to TRBJ2-2; TRBD1 agrees at 7 bases. The source material was PBMCs. The clonotype comes from a woman aged 50 to 65 in good health and CMV-seronegative. The CDR3 coding sequence is TGTGCCAGCACCGCTCCGGGACAGAAGAACACCGGGGAGCTGTTTTTT. Amino acid sequence: CASTAPGQKNTGELFF.